This TCR beta chain derives from a study of graft-versus-host responses after intestinal transplantation. Study context: Recipients were all induced with anti-thymocyte globulin, then given tacrolimus and steroids for 2 to 3 years. Study-level points and caveats: GvH clones appeared in recipient marrow, some first in ileum or blood.

Using immunoSEQ multiplex PCR, the repertoire was profiled, and TCRdb retains in-frame clones only, with some absent. The sample contains a few thousand clones, roughly 29% of which appear only once. V trimming: 2 bases; J trimming: 1 base; junction bases outside the gene matches: 11. The CDR3 spans 17 residues. Germline values: CDR1 SGHDT, CDR2 YYEEEE. This rearrangement joins TRBV5-6 to TRBJ1-1, with 7 bases that match TRBD1. The sequence came from a human patient who was an organ donor for intestinal transplantation. Sequencing was performed on alloreactive CD4+ T cells from a mixed lymphocyte reaction culture, taken before transplantation. Subset given: CFSE-low proliferating T cells sorted from roughly six-day pre-transplant mixed lymphocyte reaction (GvH or HvG direction). CDR3 coding DNA: TGTGCCAGCAGCTTTTTACCTACGACAGGGCCGAACACTGAAGCTTTCTTT. Translating it yields CASSFLPTTGPNTEAFF.